This T cell receptor beta chain came from a study of T-cell reconstitution after alpha-beta-depleted transplantation in children. A library of TCRbeta sequences, prepared with unique molecular identifiers, was generated. MiXCR was run by TCRdb on the PCR reads, yielding one entry per CDR3 protein. The data hold 90,000 to 100,000 distinct CDR3 sequences, with over 9% observed a single time. This clonotype was obtained from a human donor who donated a stem cell graft to a child with inherited bone marrow failure. Sequenced here: PBMCs from the stem cell graft donor, sampled from the stem cell graft.

This CDR3 is CASSRTGGVNTGELFF. The CDR3 nucleotides are TGTGCCAGCAGCCGTACAGGGGGGGTTAACACCGGGGAGCTGTTTTTT. The rearrangement joins TRBV7-8 to TRBJ2-2, with D perhaps matching TRBD1 (8 bases). In germline, CDR1 is SGHVS, CDR2 FQNEAQ. CDR3 size: 16 residues. V was pared by 5 bases and J by 2 bases, with 15 bases between.